The 15 T cell receptor beta chains below all came from one sample that was sequenced in a study of human T cells and chemical hapten exposure. TCRdb independently ran MiXCR on the RACE reads; one entry per CDR3 protein. This table holds about 140,000 distinct CDR3 sequences, approximately 12% found once. Regarding time point: patch test 2, 6 weeks after DPC sensitization. Treatment given: therapeutic diphenylcyclopropenone sensitization with weekly scalp DPC. Material: whole blood, obtained in connection with sensitization to the hapten diphenylcyclopropenone (DPC). Every receptor here comes from a woman aged 50 to 60 with alopecia areata. Some clones in this sample may be carry-over from other donors' samples.

The gene calls are TRBV7-2 and TRBJ1-4; tentative D call: TRBD1 (5 bases). Per germline, CDR1 SGHTA and CDR2 FQGNSA. Trimming cost V 5 bases and J 6 bases, with 13 bases left between them. The length of the CDR3 is 14 residues. The CDR3 protein is CTSSPPWGDEKLFF. The CDR3 nucleotides are TGTACCAGCAGCCCCCCTTGGGGGGATGAAAAACTGTTTTTT.

The chain carries TRBV14 and TRBJ2-1; D unresolved. CDR1 is SGHDN, CDR2 FVKESK, per germline. This CDR3 is 14 amino acids long. V was pared by 1 base and J by 11 bases, with 15 bases between. The CDR3 DNA reads as TGTGCCAGCAGCCAAGCCCCAGGTACAACCCAGCAGTTCTTC. Translated: CASSQAPGTTQQFF.

In its sample, this clonotype was seen many times. V is TRBV12-3 or TRBV12-4 and J is TRBJ1-6; maybe TRBD1 (6 bases). V gave up 6 bases and J gave up 6 bases, with 12 bases separating them. The CDR3 runs to 14 residues. CDR3: CASSPAGANSPLHF. For the CDR3, the DNA is TGTGCCAGCAGCCCCGCAGGGGCTAATTCACCCCTCCACTTT.

V is TRBV4-1 and J is TRBJ2-7; TRBD1 aligns across 8 bases. The CDR3 runs to 13 residues. In germline, CDR1 is MGHRA, CDR2 YSYEKL. Trimming at V came to 4 bases and at J to 6 bases, leaving 5 bases not matched to a gene. CDR3 bases: TGCGCCAGCAGCCGTAGCCAGGGGGCCGAGCAGTACTTC. It codes for CASSRSQGAEQYF.

This chain links TRBV10-3 with TRBJ2-7; 7 nucleotides match TRBD2. J lost 1 base, V lost 2 bases, and 5 bases had no gene match. CDR3 size: 15 residues. The germline V gene has CDR1 ENHRY and CDR2 SYGVKD. DNA for the CDR3: TGTGCCATCAGTGAGGCCAGCGGGAAATCCTACGAGCAGTACTTC. It codes for CAISEASGKSYEQYF.

This sequence joins TRBV20-1 and TRBJ2-3, with D possibly matching TRBD2 (7 bases). Germline V gene lookup returns CDR1 DFQATT and CDR2 SNEGSKA (reference sequence). CDR3 length: 12 amino acids. V was shortened by 4 bases and J by 5 bases, with 10 bases between the two germline ends. CDR3 sequence reads: CSATGGRDTQYF. The DNA for the CDR3 is TGCAGTGCTACGGGGGGCAGAGATACGCAGTATTTT.

This clonotype was found many times. This chain uses TRBV5-1 with TRBJ2-2; D possibly corresponds to TRBD1 (6 bases). This CDR3 is 15 amino acids long. CDR1 is SGHRS and CDR2 is YFSETQ in the germline V gene. The ends were cut back, 4 bases at V and 6 bases at J, with 16 bases in the middle. CDR3 DNA sequence: TGCGCCAGCAGCGGGTCGGGACAAGGAGCCGGGGAGCTGTTTTTT. Residues: CASSGSGQGAGELFF.

The chain combines TRBV4-2 with TRBJ2-7, with D possibly being TRBD2 (6 bases). The length of the CDR3 is 18 residues. V lost 1 base and J lost 5, with 24 bases in between. The germline V gene encodes CDR1 LGHNA and CDR2 YNFKEQ. The CDR3 DNA is TGTGCCAGCAGCCAAGCCCCCGCGGGGCCCGGGGATCGGCACGAGCAGTACTTC. As protein: CASSQAPAGPGDRHEQYF.

The chain employs TRBV7-2 and TRBJ2-2; no clear D. This CDR3 region has 13 residues. The germline CDR1 and CDR2 sequences are SGHTA and FQGNSA. Trimming cost V 1 base and J 4 bases, with 4 bases left between them. CDR3 protein: CTSSLVGTGELFF. CDR3 nucleotide sequence: TGTACCAGCAGCTTAGTGGGCACCGGGGAGCTGTTTTTT.

J is TRBJ1-5 and V is TRBV30, with D uncertain. The CDR3 is made up of 13 amino acids. Germline values: CDR1 GTSNPN, CDR2 SVGIG (reference sequence). V was cut by 3 bases and J by 5 bases, with 11 bases left in between. The CDR3 region is CAWSPQRDQPQHF. Written as DNA, the CDR3 is TGTGCCTGGAGCCCGCAGCGTGATCAGCCCCAGCATTTT.

This clonotype was counted between two and nine times. The rearrangement joins TRBV5-1 to TRBJ2-6, with D unclear. Germline V gives CDR1 SGHRS, CDR2 YFSETQ. The CDR3 runs 16 residues. V lost 0 bases to trimming and J lost 4 bases, with 11 bases between them. CDR3 amino acids: CASSLETALGANVLTF. The DNA for the CDR3 is TGCGCCAGCAGCTTGGAGACTGCCCTCGGGGCCAACGTCCTGACTTTC.

The rearrangement joins TRBV5-6 to TRBJ1-2; TRBD1 aligns across 7 bases. The CDR3 contains 14 residues. CDR1 and CDR2 from the germline V gene are SGHDT and YYEEEE. After removal of 1 base from V and 1 base from J, the junction contained 1 base not matched to a gene. The CDR3 DNA is TGTGCCAGCAGCTTGACAGGGGTTAACTATGGCTACACCTTC. The encoded protein is CASSLTGVNYGYTF.

This clonotype was seen repeatedly, ten times or more. V gene TRBV20-1 combines with J gene TRBJ2-3, with 7 bases fitting TRBD2. V trimming: 5 bases; J trimming: 0 bases; junction bases outside the gene matches: 5. In germline, CDR1 is DFQATT, CDR2 SNEGSKA (reference sequence). The CDR3 runs to 14 residues. Here the CDR3 DNA reads TGCAGTGCTGAACATAGCGGGAGCACAGATACGCAGTATTTT. Its protein is CSAEHSGSTDTQYF.

This clonotype has just a few counts. V is TRBV7-9 and J is TRBJ1-1; D perhaps matches TRBD1 (5 bases). This CDR3 comprises 14 residues. Trimming pared 3 bases from V and 0 bases from J, leaving 8 bases between. Germline V lookup: CDR1 SEHNR, CDR2 FQNEAQ (reference sequence). CDR3 sequence: CASSLGLLNTEAFF. CDR3 in DNA: TGTGCCAGCAGCTTGGGACTGCTGAACACTGAAGCTTTCTTT.

The chain joins TRBV12-3 or TRBV12-4 to TRBJ2-7, with 7 nucleotides matching TRBD2. After removal of 4 bases from V and 3 bases from J, the junction contained 9 bases not matched to a gene. The CDR3 length is 15 residues. CDR3 sequence reads: CASSSRAGTNYEQYF. The CDR3 nucleotides read TGTGCCAGCAGTTCCCGGGCGGGGACTAACTACGAGCAGTACTTC.